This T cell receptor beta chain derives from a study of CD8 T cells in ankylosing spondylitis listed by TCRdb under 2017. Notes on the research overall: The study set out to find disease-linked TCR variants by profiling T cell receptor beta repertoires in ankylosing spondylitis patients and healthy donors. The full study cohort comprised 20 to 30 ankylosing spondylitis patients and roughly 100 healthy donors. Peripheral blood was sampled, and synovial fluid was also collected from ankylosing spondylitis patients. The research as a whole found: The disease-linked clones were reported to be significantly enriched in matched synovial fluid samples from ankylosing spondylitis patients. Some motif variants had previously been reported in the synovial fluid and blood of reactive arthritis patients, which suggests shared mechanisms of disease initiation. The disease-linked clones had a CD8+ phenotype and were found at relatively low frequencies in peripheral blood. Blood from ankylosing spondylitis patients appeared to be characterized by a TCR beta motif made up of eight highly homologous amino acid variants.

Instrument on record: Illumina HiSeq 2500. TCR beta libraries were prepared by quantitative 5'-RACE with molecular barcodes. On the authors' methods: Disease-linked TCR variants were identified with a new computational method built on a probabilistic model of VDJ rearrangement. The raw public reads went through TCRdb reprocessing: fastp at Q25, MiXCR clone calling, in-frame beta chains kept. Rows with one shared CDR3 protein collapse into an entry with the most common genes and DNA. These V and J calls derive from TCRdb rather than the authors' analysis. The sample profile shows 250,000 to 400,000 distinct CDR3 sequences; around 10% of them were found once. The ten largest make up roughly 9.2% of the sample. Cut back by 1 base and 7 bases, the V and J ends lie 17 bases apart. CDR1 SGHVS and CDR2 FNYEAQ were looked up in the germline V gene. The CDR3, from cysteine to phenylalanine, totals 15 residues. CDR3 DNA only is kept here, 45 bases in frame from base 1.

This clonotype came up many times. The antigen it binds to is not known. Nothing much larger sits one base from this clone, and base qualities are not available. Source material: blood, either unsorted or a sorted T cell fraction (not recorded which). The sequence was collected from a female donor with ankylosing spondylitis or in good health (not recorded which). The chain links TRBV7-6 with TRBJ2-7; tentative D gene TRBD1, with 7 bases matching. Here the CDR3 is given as CASSLGGRGAGEQYF. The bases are TGTGCCAGCAGCTTAGGTGGCAGGGGGGCGGGAGAGCAGTACTTC.